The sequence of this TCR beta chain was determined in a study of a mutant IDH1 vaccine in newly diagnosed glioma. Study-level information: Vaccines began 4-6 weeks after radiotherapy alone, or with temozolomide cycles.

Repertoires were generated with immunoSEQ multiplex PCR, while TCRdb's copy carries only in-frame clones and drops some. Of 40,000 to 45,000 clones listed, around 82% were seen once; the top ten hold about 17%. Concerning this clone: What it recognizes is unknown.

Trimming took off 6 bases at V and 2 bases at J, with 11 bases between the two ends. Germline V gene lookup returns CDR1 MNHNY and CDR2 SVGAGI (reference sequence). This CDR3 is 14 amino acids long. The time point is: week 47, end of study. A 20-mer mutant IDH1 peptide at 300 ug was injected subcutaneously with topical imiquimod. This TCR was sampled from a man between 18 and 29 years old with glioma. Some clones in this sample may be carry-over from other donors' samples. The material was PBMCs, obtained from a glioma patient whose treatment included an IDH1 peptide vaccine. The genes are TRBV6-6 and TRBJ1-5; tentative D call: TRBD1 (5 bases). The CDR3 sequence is CASSPSGGNQPQHF. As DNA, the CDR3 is TGTGCCAGCAGCCCCTCGGGGGGCAATCAGCCCCAGCATTTT.